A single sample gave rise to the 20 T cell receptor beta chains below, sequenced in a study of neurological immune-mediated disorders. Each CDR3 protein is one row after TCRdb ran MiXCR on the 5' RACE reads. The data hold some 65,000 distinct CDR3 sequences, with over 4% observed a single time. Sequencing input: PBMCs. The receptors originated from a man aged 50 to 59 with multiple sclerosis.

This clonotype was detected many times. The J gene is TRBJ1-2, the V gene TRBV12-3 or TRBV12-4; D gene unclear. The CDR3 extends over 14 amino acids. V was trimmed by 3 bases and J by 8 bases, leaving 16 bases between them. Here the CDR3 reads CASSFRLAGGGYTF. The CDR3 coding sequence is TGTGCCAGCAGTTTCCGACTTGCCGGTGGCGGCTACACCTTC.

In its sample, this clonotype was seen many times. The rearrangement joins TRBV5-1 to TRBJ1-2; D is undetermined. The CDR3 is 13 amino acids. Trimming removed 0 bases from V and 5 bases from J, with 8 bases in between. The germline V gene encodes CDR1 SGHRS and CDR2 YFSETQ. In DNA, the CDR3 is TGCGCCAGCAGCTTGGCGCTCGGATATGGCTACACCTTC. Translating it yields CASSLALGYGYTF.

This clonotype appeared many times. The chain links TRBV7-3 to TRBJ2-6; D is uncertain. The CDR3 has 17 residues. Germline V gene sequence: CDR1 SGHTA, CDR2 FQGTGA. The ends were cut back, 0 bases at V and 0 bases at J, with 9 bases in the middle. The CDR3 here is CASSLTSTVSGANVLTF. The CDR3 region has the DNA TGTGCCAGCAGCTTAACGTCAACTGTCTCTGGGGCCAACGTCCTGACTTTC.

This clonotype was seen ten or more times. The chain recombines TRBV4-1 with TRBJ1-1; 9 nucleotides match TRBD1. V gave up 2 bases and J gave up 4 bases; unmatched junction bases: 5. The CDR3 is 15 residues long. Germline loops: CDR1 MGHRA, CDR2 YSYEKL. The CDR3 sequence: CASSQTGGLGTEAFF. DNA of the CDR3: TGCGCCAGCAGCCAAACAGGGGGCCTGGGCACTGAAGCTTTCTTT.

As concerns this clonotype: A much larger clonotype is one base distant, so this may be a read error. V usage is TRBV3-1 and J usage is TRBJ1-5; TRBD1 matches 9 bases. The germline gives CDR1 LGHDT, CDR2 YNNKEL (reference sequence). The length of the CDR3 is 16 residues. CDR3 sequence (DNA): TGTGCCAGCAGCCACTGGTGGGACAGGGTGGGTCAGCCCCAGAATTTT. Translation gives CASSHWWDRVGQPQNF.

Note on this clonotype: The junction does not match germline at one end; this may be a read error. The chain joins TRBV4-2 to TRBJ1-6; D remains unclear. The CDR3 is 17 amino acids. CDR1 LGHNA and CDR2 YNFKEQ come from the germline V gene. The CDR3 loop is CASAPGSFSSYNSPLNF. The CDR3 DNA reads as TGTGCCAGCGCCCCCGGGAGCTTTAGCTCCTATAATTCACCCCTCAACTTT.

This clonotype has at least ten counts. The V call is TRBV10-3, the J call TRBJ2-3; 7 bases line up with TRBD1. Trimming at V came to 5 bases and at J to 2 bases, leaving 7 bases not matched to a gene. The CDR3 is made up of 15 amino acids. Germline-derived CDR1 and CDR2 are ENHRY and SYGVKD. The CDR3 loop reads CAISRPGQITDTQYF. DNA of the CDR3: TGTGCCATCAGTCGTCCGGGACAGATCACAGATACGCAGTATTTT.

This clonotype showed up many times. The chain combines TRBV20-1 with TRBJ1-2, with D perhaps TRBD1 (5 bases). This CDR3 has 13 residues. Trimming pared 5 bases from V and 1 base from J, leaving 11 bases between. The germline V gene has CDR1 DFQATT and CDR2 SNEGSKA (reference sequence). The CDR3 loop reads CSAYSGGNYGYTF. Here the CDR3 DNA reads TGCAGTGCTTATTCGGGGGGTAACTATGGCTACACCTTC.

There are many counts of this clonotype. The CDR3 region is CSAGRDRGEETQYF. The DNA for the CDR3 is TGCAGTGCTGGTCGCGACAGGGGGGAAGAGACCCAGTACTTC. J is TRBJ2-5 and V is TRBV20-1, with TRBD1 identical over 9 bases. The CDR3 is 14 residues long. Germline CDR1 DFQATT, CDR2 SNEGSKA (reference sequence). V lost 5 bases, J lost 3 bases, and 7 bases stayed unmatched.

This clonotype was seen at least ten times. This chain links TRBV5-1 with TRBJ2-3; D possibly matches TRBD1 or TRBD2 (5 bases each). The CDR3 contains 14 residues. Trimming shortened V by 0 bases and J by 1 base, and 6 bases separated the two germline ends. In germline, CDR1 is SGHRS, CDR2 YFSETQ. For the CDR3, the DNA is TGCGCCAGCAGCTTGGGGGACGGCACAGATACGCAGTATTTT. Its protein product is CASSLGDGTDTQYF.

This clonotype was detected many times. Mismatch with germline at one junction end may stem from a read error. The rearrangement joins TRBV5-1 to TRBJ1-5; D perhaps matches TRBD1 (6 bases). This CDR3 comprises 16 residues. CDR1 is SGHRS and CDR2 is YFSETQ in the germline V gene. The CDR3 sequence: CASSLEGGGGNQPQNF. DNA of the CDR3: TGCGCCAGCAGCTTGGAGGGGGGCGGGGGAAATCAGCCCCAGAATTTT.

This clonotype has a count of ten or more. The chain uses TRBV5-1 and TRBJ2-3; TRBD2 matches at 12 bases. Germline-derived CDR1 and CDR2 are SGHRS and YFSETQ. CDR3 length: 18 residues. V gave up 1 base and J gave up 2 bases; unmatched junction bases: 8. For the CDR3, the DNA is TGCGCCAGCAGCTTGCTGTCTAGCGGGGGGGTTGTCACAGATACGCAGTATTTT. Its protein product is CASSLLSSGGVVTDTQYF.

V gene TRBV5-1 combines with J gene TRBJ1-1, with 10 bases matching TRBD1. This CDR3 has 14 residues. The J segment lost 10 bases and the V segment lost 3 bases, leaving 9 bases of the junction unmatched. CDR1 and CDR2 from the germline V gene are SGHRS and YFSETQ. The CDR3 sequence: CASSSLTGGERAFF. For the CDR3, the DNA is TGCGCCAGCAGCTCCTTGACAGGGGGCGAGAGAGCTTTCTTT.

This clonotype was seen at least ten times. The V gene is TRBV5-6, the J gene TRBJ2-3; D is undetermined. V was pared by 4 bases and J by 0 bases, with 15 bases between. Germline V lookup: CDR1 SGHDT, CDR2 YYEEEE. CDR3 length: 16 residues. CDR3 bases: TGTGCCAGCAGCGGTCGACTGGCAACTAGCACAGATACGCAGTATTTT. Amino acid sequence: CASSGRLATSTDTQYF.

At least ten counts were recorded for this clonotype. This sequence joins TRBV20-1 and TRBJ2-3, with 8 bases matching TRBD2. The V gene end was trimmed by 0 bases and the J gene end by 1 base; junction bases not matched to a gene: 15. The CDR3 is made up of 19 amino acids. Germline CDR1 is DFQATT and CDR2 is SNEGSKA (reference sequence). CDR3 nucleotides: TGCAGTGCTAGAGATCCCGCATTGGTAGCGGGGAACCGCACAGATACGCAGTATTTT. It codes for CSARDPALVAGNRTDTQYF.

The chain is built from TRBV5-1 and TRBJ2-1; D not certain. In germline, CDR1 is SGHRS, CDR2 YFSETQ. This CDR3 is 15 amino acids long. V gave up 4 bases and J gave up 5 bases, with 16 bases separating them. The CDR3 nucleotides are TGCGCCAGCAGCCTGGACCCCCCGGGCAACAATGAGCAGTTCTTC. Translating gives CASSLDPPGNNEQFF.

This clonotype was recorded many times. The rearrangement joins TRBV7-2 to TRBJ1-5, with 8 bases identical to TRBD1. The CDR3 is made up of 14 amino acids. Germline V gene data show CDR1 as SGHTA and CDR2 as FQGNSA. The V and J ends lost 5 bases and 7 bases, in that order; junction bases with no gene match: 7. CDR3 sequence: CASSDRGKGQPQHF. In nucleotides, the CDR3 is TGTGCCAGCAGCGACAGGGGAAAGGGGCAGCCCCAGCATTTT. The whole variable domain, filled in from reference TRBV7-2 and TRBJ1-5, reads GAGVSQSPSNKVTEKGKDVELRCDPISGHTALYWYRQSLGQGLEFLIYFQGNSAPDKSGLPSDRFSAERTGGSVSTLTIQRTQQEDSAVYLCASSDRGKGQPQHFGDGTRLSIL.

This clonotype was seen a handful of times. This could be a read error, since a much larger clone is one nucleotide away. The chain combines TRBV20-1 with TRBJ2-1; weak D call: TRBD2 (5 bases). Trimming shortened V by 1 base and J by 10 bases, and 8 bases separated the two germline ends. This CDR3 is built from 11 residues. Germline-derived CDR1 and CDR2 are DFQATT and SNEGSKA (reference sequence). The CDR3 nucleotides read TGCAGTGCTAGAGGTGGACTGGAGCAGTTCTTC. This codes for CSARGGLEQFF.

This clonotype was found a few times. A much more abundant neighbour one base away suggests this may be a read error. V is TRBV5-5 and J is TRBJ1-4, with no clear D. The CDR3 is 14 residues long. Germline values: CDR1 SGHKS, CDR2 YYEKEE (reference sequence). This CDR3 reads CASSLAALNDKLFF. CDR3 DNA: TGTGCCAGCAGCTTGGCCGCACTAAATGACAAACTGTTTTTT.

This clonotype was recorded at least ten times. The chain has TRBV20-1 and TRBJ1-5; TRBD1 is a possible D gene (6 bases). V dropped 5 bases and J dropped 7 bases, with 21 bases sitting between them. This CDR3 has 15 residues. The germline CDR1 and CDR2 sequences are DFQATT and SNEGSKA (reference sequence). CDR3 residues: CSALRVQGMGQPQHF. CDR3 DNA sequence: TGCAGTGCTCTGAGAGTCCAGGGGATGGGGCAGCCCCAGCATTTT.